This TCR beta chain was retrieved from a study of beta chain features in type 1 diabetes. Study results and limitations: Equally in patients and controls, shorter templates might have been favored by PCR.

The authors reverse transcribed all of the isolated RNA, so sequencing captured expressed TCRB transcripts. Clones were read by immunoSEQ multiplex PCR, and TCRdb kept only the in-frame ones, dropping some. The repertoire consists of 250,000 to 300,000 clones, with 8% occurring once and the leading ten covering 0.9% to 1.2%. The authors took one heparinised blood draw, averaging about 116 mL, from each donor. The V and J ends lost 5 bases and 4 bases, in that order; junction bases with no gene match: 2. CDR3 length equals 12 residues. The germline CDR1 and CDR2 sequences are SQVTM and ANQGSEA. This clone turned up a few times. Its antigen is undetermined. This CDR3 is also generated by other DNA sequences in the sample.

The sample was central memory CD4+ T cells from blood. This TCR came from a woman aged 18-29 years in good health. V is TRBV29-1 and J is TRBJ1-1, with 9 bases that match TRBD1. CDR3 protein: CSVNRGPTEAFF. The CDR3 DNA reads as TGCAGCGTTAACAGGGGGCCCACTGAAGCTTTCTTT.